This T cell receptor (beta chain) was observed in a study of identical twins. About this clonotype itself: Its specificity is unknown.

The CDR3 sequence is 16 residues long. Germline V CDR1 and CDR2: SGHAT, FQNNGV. V lost 5 bases to trimming and J lost 6 bases; unmatched junction nucleotides: 10. Study-level findings and limits: The degree of excess twin sharing was weaker in beta out-of-frame sequences.

Template switching supplied a universal primer site; unique molecular identifiers were carried on the cDNA. TCRdb redid the calling of the 5' RACE reads with MiXCR, one entry per CDR3 protein. The sample yields about 810,000 distinct CDR3 sequences, approximately 13% seen once. The same data also contributed to another study, on yellow fever vaccine responses in identical twins.

The V call is TRBV11-2, the J call TRBJ2-4; 10 bases are shared with TRBD1. This receptor was taken from a woman between 18 and 30 years old in good health. The specimen was PBMCs. The CDR3 sequence is CASSVPGTGVGNIQYF. CDR3 nucleotide sequence: TGTGCCAGCAGCGTCCCCGGGACAGGGGTTGGAAACATTCAGTACTTC. Full variable domain (outside the CDR3, taken from reference TRBV11-2 and TRBJ2-4): EAGVAQSPRYKIIEKRQSVAFWCNPISGHATLYWYQQILGQGPKLLIQFQNNGVVDDSQLPKDRFSAERLKGVDSTLKIQPAKLEDSAVYLCASSVPGTGVGNIQYFGAGTRLSVL.